These T cell receptor beta chains were read from a single sample in a study of blood T cell repertoires in COVID-19. Some clones are missing from TCRdb's copy, which holds only in-frame ones; the method was immunoSEQ multiplex PCR. Among fewer than 60,000 clones listed, around 90% were seen once. The specimen sequenced was peripheral blood. These TCRs come from a human donor with active COVID-19. The donor label of this sample is uncertain. Both conserved end residues are part of each CDR3. The D gene is left open where the match is weak. The size entry is marked missing in some rows and otherwise reads once, few, many or a size class.

cdr3_length: 15
j_call: TRBJ1-6
d_call: NA
v_call: TRBV16
clone_size: NA
cdr3_nt: TGTGCCAGCAGTTTAAAAGGGACTGGGAATTCACCCCTCCACTTT
cdr3_aa: CASSLKGTGNSPLHF

cdr3_length: 14
j_call: TRBJ2-1
d_call: NA
v_call: TRBV9
clone_size: NA
cdr3_nt: TGTGCCAGCAGCCCCCTAAGCGGGTCAGATGAGCAGTTCTTC
cdr3_aa: CASSPLSGSDEQFF

cdr3_length: 15
j_call: TRBJ2-3
d_call: NA
v_call: TRBV3-1/TRBV3-2
clone_size: NA
cdr3_nt: TGTGCCAGCAGTTCGGGAGCGGATAGCACAGATACGCAGTATTTT
cdr3_aa: CASSSGADSTDTQYF

cdr3_length: 14
j_call: TRBJ1-4
d_call: TRBD1
v_call: TRBV30
clone_size: NA
cdr3_nt: TGTGCCTGGGACCAGGGGGCGGGTAATGAAAAACTGTTTTTT
cdr3_aa: CAWDQGAGNEKLFF

cdr3_length: 14
j_call: TRBJ2-7
d_call: NA
v_call: TRBV18
clone_size: NA
cdr3_nt: TGTGCCAGCTCACCAGATGGCGGGTACTACGAGCAGTACTTC
cdr3_aa: CASSPDGGYYEQYF

cdr3_length: 14
j_call: TRBJ1-4
d_call: NA
v_call: TRBV7-8
clone_size: once
cdr3_nt: TGTGCCAGCAGCTTGACAGCCTCAAATGAAAAACTGTTTTTT
cdr3_aa: CASSLTASNEKLFF

cdr3_length: 16
j_call: TRBJ2-2
d_call: TRBD2
v_call: TRBV7-3
clone_size: NA
cdr3_nt: TGTGCCAGCAGCCCTAGCGGGGCCCTCTGGACCGGGGAGCTGTTTTTT
cdr3_aa: CASSPSGALWTGELFF

cdr3_length: 17
j_call: TRBJ2-6
d_call: TRBD1
v_call: TRBV27
clone_size: NA
cdr3_nt: TGTGCCAGCAGTCCCGGGACAGGGGGCTTTGGGGCCAACGTCCTGACTTTC
cdr3_aa: CASSPGTGGFGANVLTF

cdr3_length: 12
j_call: TRBJ1-2
d_call: NA
v_call: TRBV13
clone_size: NA
cdr3_nt: TGTGCCAGCAGCTCCAGGGTCGGAGGCTACACCTTC
cdr3_aa: CASSSRVGGYTF

cdr3_length: 13
j_call: TRBJ2-3
d_call: NA
v_call: TRBV25-1
clone_size: NA
cdr3_nt: TGTGCCAGCAGTGAATTCGGGGCAGATACGCAGTATTTT
cdr3_aa: CASSEFGADTQYF

cdr3_length: 15
j_call: TRBJ1-4
d_call: NA
v_call: TRBV27
clone_size: few
cdr3_nt: TGTGCCAGCAGTAAAACACGACCCGGAGGTGAAAAACTGTTTTTT
cdr3_aa: CASSKTRPGGEKLFF

cdr3_length: 17
j_call: TRBJ2-1
d_call: NA
v_call: TRBV3-1/TRBV3-2
clone_size: NA
cdr3_nt: TGTGCCAGCAGCCATAGGAGGGGGGGAAGCTCCTACAATGAGCAGTTCTTC
cdr3_aa: CASSHRRGGSSYNEQFF

cdr3_length: 14
j_call: TRBJ1-6
d_call: NA
v_call: TRBV27
clone_size: NA
cdr3_nt: TGTGCCAGCAGTTTAGGAGGCGTGGATTCACCCCTCCACTTT
cdr3_aa: CASSLGGVDSPLHF

cdr3_length: 15
j_call: TRBJ1-4
d_call: TRBD1
v_call: TRBV7-9
clone_size: NA
cdr3_nt: TGTGCCAGCAGACGGCAGGGGGGCACTAATGAAAAACTGTTTTTT
cdr3_aa: CASRRQGGTNEKLFF

cdr3_length: 15
j_call: TRBJ1-4
d_call: NA
v_call: TRBV6-5
clone_size: once
cdr3_nt: TGTGCCAGCAGTCAATACAGGGTGTCGACTGAAAAACTGTTTTTT
cdr3_aa: CASSQYRVSTEKLFF

cdr3_length: 12
j_call: TRBJ1-2
d_call: NA
v_call: TRBV2
clone_size: NA
cdr3_nt: TGTGCCAGCAGTGACCTACAGTATGGCTACACCTTC
cdr3_aa: CASSDLQYGYTF

cdr3_length: 12
j_call: TRBJ2-7
d_call: NA
v_call: TRBV29-1
clone_size: NA
cdr3_nt: TGCAGCGTTGCTAGAAGCTCCTACGAGCAGTACTTC
cdr3_aa: CSVARSSYEQYF

cdr3_length: 11
j_call: TRBJ2-7
d_call: NA
v_call: TRBV19
clone_size: NA
cdr3_nt: TGTGCCAGTAGTACAGGGGACGAGCAGTACTTC
cdr3_aa: CASSTGDEQYF

cdr3_length: 15
j_call: TRBJ2-7
d_call: TRBD2
v_call: TRBV7-9
clone_size: few
cdr3_nt: TGTGCCAGCAGCGCTACTTCCGGGAGGACCTACGAGCAGTACTTC
cdr3_aa: CASSATSGRTYEQYF

cdr3_length: 14
j_call: TRBJ2-3
d_call: NA
v_call: TRBV19
clone_size: NA
cdr3_nt: TGTGCCAGTAGCCTACAGGGCTCGACAGATACGCAGTATTTT
cdr3_aa: CASSLQGSTDTQYF

cdr3_length: 13
j_call: TRBJ2-7
d_call: NA
v_call: TRBV14
clone_size: NA
cdr3_nt: TGTGCCAGCAGCCAAGGCGGATACTACGAGCAGTACTTC
cdr3_aa: CASSQGGYYEQYF

cdr3_length: 11
j_call: TRBJ2-7
d_call: NA
v_call: TRBV14
clone_size: NA
cdr3_nt: TGTGCCAGCAGAGGGGCTTACGAGCAGTACTTC
cdr3_aa: CASRGAYEQYF

cdr3_length: 15
j_call: TRBJ2-1
d_call: TRBD2
v_call: TRBV4-2
clone_size: NA
cdr3_nt: TGTGCCAGCAGCCAAGCGGGGGGGCCCTACAATGAGCAGTTCTTC
cdr3_aa: CASSQAGGPYNEQFF

cdr3_length: 14
j_call: TRBJ1-5
d_call: NA
v_call: TRBV25-1
clone_size: NA
cdr3_nt: TGTGCCAGCAGTGAATCGCAGGGGTATCAGCCCCAGCATTTT
cdr3_aa: CASSESQGYQPQHF

cdr3_length: 14
j_call: TRBJ2-1
d_call: NA
v_call: TRBV28
clone_size: NA
cdr3_nt: TGTGCCAGCAGAGGGAGCCGCGGAAACAATGAGCAGTTCTTC
cdr3_aa: CASRGSRGNNEQFF

cdr3_length: 16
j_call: TRBJ2-3
d_call: TRBD2
v_call: TRBV27
clone_size: NA
cdr3_nt: TGTGCCAGCAGTCCCCATCTAGCGGGGCGCACAGATACGCAGTATTTT
cdr3_aa: CASSPHLAGRTDTQYF

cdr3_length: 15
j_call: TRBJ2-7
d_call: NA
v_call: TRBV27
clone_size: NA
cdr3_nt: TGTGCCAGCAGTTCTGAGGGACAAAGCCCCTACGAGCAGTACTTC
cdr3_aa: CASSSEGQSPYEQYF

cdr3_length: 15
j_call: TRBJ2-5
d_call: NA
v_call: TRBV18
clone_size: NA
cdr3_nt: TGTGCCAGCTCACCGGGTCAGGCAGGGAAAGAGACCCAGTACTTC
cdr3_aa: CASSPGQAGKETQYF

cdr3_length: 15
j_call: TRBJ2-3
d_call: NA
v_call: TRBV19
clone_size: NA
cdr3_nt: TGTGCCAGTAAACCGGCCGGGAGTAGGACAGATACGCAGTATTTT
cdr3_aa: CASKPAGSRTDTQYF

cdr3_length: 12
j_call: TRBJ1-2
d_call: NA
v_call: TRBV12-3/TRBV12-4
clone_size: NA
cdr3_nt: TGTGCCAGCAGTTTAGCCACAAATGGCTACACCTTC
cdr3_aa: CASSLATNGYTF

cdr3_length: 14
j_call: TRBJ1-2
d_call: NA
v_call: TRBV27
clone_size: medium-sized
cdr3_nt: TGTGCCAGCAGTTTAAGTCTGGAGGGCCATGGCTACACCTTC
cdr3_aa: CASSLSLEGHGYTF

cdr3_length: 14
j_call: TRBJ2-2
d_call: NA
v_call: TRBV27
clone_size: NA
cdr3_nt: TGTGCCAGCAGTTCGGACAGGAACACCGGGGAGCTGTTTTTT
cdr3_aa: CASSSDRNTGELFF

cdr3_length: 15
j_call: TRBJ2-1
d_call: TRBD2
v_call: TRBV14
clone_size: once
cdr3_nt: TGTGCCAGCAGCCTGTTTGCGGGAGCCCTCAATGAGCAGTTCTTC
cdr3_aa: CASSLFAGALNEQFF

cdr3_length: 17
j_call: TRBJ1-1
d_call: TRBD1
v_call: TRBV28
clone_size: NA
cdr3_nt: TGTGCCAGCAGACCAGCCTCGAGCAGGGGGAGGAACACTGAAGCTTTCTTT
cdr3_aa: CASRPASSRGRNTEAFF

cdr3_length: 14
j_call: TRBJ1-3
d_call: NA
v_call: TRBV7-6
clone_size: NA
cdr3_nt: TGTGCCAGCAGCTTCGGCGGGGTTCGGGACACCATATATTTT
cdr3_aa: CASSFGGVRDTIYF

cdr3_length: 12
j_call: TRBJ1-5
d_call: NA
v_call: TRBV7-9
clone_size: once
cdr3_nt: TGTGCCAGCAGCTTGGAGAATCAGCCCCAGCATTTT
cdr3_aa: CASSLENQPQHF

cdr3_length: 15
j_call: TRBJ1-5
d_call: NA
v_call: TRBV28
clone_size: NA
cdr3_nt: TGTGCCAGCAATCTAGGAGGGGTAAGCAATCAGCCCCAGCATTTT
cdr3_aa: CASNLGGVSNQPQHF

cdr3_length: 14
j_call: TRBJ2-7
d_call: TRBD2
v_call: TRBV11-1
clone_size: NA
cdr3_nt: TGTGCCAGCAGCTGGACTAGCGCAGCCGGGGCGCAGTACTTC
cdr3_aa: CASSWTSAAGAQYF

cdr3_length: 16
j_call: TRBJ2-1
d_call: TRBD2
v_call: TRBV20-1
clone_size: NA
cdr3_nt: TGCAGTGCTAGTCTCCCAGGACTAGCGGTTCACAATGAGCAGTTCTTC
cdr3_aa: CSASLPGLAVHNEQFF

cdr3_length: 15
j_call: TRBJ1-1
d_call: NA
v_call: TRBV9
clone_size: NA
cdr3_nt: TGTGCCAGCAGCGAGCAGGGGATTTGGGGCACTGAAGCTTTCTTT
cdr3_aa: CASSEQGIWGTEAFF

cdr3_length: 14
j_call: TRBJ1-5
d_call: NA
v_call: TRBV5-1
clone_size: NA
cdr3_nt: TGCGCCAGCAGCTTGCAGGGCGGCAATCAGCCCCAGCATTTT
cdr3_aa: CASSLQGGNQPQHF

cdr3_length: 16
j_call: TRBJ2-1
d_call: NA
v_call: TRBV5-1
clone_size: few
cdr3_nt: TGCGCCAGCAGCTTTGTCCAGGGGTCGACCTACAATGAGCAGTTCTTC
cdr3_aa: CASSFVQGSTYNEQFF

cdr3_length: 14
j_call: TRBJ2-2
d_call: NA
v_call: TRBV19
clone_size: NA
cdr3_nt: TGTGCCAGTAGTATTGCGCTTCGCACCGGGGAGCTGTTTTTT
cdr3_aa: CASSIALRTGELFF

cdr3_length: 14
j_call: TRBJ2-2
d_call: TRBD1
v_call: TRBV5-1
clone_size: NA
cdr3_nt: TGCGCCAGCGGGCCAACAGGGGCGAGCGGGGAGCTGTTTTTT
cdr3_aa: CASGPTGASGELFF

cdr3_length: 13
j_call: TRBJ1-1
d_call: NA
v_call: TRBV30
clone_size: once
cdr3_nt: TGTGCCTGGAGTTCTCAGGCGAACACTGAAGCTTTCTTT
cdr3_aa: CAWSSQANTEAFF

cdr3_length: 17
j_call: TRBJ2-5
d_call: TRBD2
v_call: TRBV5-1
clone_size: once
cdr3_nt: TGCGCCAGCAGCTTGGGGACTAGCGGGGGGGTTAAAGAGACCCAGTACTTC
cdr3_aa: CASSLGTSGGVKETQYF